These 8 T cell receptor beta chains were all obtained from the same sample, sequenced in a study of vaccination effects on CD4 cells after COVID-19. Pools of viral peptides were used by the ViraFEST assay to expand antigen-specific CD4+ T cells ahead of sequencing. Isolating CD4+ T cells followed more than eight days of culture. All vaccine recipients tested negative for nucleocapsid antibodies and had never contracted SARS-CoV-2 infection. Only in-frame clones appear in the TCRdb table, and some are missing; sequencing was by immunoSEQ multiplex PCR. This sample has roughly 42,000 clones, with around 67% found just once. These receptors' antigens are unknown. The sample consisted of CD4+ T cells from PBMCs cultured with HCoV-OC43 spike peptides, taken before COVID-19 vaccination. Subset defined: HCoV-OC43 spike overlapping peptide pool stimulation. These receptors were collected from a human donor who received a COVID-19 vaccine.

The chain couples TRBV11-1 to TRBJ1-1, with a tentative D call TRBD1 (5 bases). The CDR3 extends over 16 amino acids. Germline values: CDR1 SGHAT, CDR2 FQDESV (reference sequence). The V end lost 4 bases, the J end lost 2 bases, and 17 bases lay between the germline ends. The CDR3 is CASSSGIGTFNTEAFF. CDR3 in DNA: TGTGCCAGCAGCTCCGGGATCGGGACGTTTAACACTGAAGCTTTCTTT. The full variable domain, in which reference TRBV11-1 and TRBJ1-1 provide the parts outside the CDR3, is EAEVAQSPRYKITEKSQAVAFWCDPISGHATLYWYRQILGQGPELLVQFQDESVVDDSQLPKDRFSAERLKGVDSTLKIQPAELGDSAMYLCASSSGIGTFNTEAFFGQGTRLTVV.

This clone was observed a handful of times. This chain joins TRBV28 and TRBJ1-1; D not resolved. V was trimmed by 4 bases and J by 8 bases, leaving 14 bases between them. Germline assignment: CDR1 MDHEN and CDR2 SYDVKM. This CDR3 is built from 13 residues. The CDR3 loop is CASSSRWSGEAFF. The DNA of the CDR3 is TGTGCCAGCAGTTCTCGATGGAGTGGCGAAGCTTTCTTT.

The table lists this clone with a count of one. The rearrangement links TRBV28 to TRBJ1-1; no reliable D call. Germline V lookup: CDR1 MDHEN, CDR2 SYDVKM. CDR3 length equals 13 residues. V was shortened by 6 bases and J by 6 bases, with 14 bases between the two germline ends. CDR3 in DNA: TGTGCCAGCAGCCTTAAGTTAAGAGCTGAAGCTTTCTTT. Its protein is CASSLKLRAEAFF.

This chain connects TRBV6-2 or TRBV6-3 to TRBJ1-1; a possible D gene is TRBD1 (5 bases). This CDR3 has 16 amino acids. Germline values: CDR1 MNHEY, CDR2 SVGEGT. V shed 7 bases and J shed 6 bases, with 24 bases lying between them. Here the CDR3 reads CASNPRPGSPGAEAFF. The DNA of the CDR3 is TGTGCCAGCAACCCACGGCCAGGGTCCCCTGGCGCTGAAGCTTTCTTT.

The chain employs TRBV2 and TRBJ2-5; 10 nucleotides match TRBD1. The CDR3 contains 15 residues. Trimming took 4 bases from V and 2 from J; bases not matched to a gene: 4. CDR1 is SNHLY, CDR2 FYNNEI, per germline. The CDR3 protein is CASSAGTGVQETQYF. The CDR3 nucleotides are TGTGCCAGCAGTGCCGGGACAGGGGTACAAGAGACCCAGTACTTC.

This rearrangement joins TRBV6-5 to TRBJ1-1; no firm D call. Germline CDR1 reads MNHEY; CDR2 reads SVGAGI. This CDR3 is built from 14 residues. V lost 7 bases and J lost 1, with 13 bases in between. CDR3 DNA sequence: TGTGCCAGCACCCCGCTGGTGGGGAACACTGAAGCTTTCTTT. Its translation is CASTPLVGNTEAFF.

The V gene is TRBV3-1 (or the pseudogene TRBV3-2), the J gene TRBJ2-3, with TRBD2 identical over 9 bases. The J segment lost 1 base and the V segment lost 1 base, leaving 6 bases of the junction unmatched. Germline V gene sequence: CDR1 LGHDT, CDR2 YNNKEL (reference sequence). The CDR3 runs 17 residues. CDR3 coding DNA: TGTGCCAGCAGCCAAGCGGCGGGAGGGCCCCGCACAGATACGCAGTATTTT. This codes for CASSQAAGGPRTDTQYF.

This clone was recorded a few times. The genes are TRBV30 and TRBJ1-6; TRBD1 agrees at 7 bases. The germline gives CDR1 GTSNPN, CDR2 SVGIG (reference sequence). Losses at the gene ends were 4 bases for V and 7 bases for J; bases not matched to a gene: 7. CDR3 size: 14 residues. The chain's CDR3 is CAWKETGPNSPLHF. CDR3 in DNA: TGTGCCTGGAAAGAGACAGGGCCAAATTCACCCCTCCACTTT.